These T cell receptor beta chains were read from a single sample in a study of shared clonotypes between healthy human individuals. The repertoire was sequenced with immunoSEQ multiplex PCR; TCRdb's copy has only in-frame clones and lacks some. The table records about 2.4 million clones, around 90% of them present only once. The sequencing sample was made of naive CD4+ T cells sorted from blood. The source of these receptors is a man aged 18 to 30 in good health. Each CDR3 is given with its conserved first and last residue. The order of the fields is J gene, V gene, CDR3 length, CDR3 protein.

J: TRBJ2-7; V: TRBV6-1; length: 14; CDR3: CASVGRGKPGEQYF
J: TRBJ2-5; V: TRBV15; length: 16; CDR3: CATSSPGLAGGETQYF
J: TRBJ2-7; V: TRBV6-5; length: 16; CDR3: CASSYSSGTKMYEQYF
J: TRBJ2-7; V: TRBV5-4; length: 15; CDR3: CASSRGGLDSYEQYF
J: TRBJ2-7; V: TRBV4-3; length: 14; CDR3: CASSQESTSPRQYF
J: TRBJ2-7; V: TRBV21-1; length: 16; CDR3: CASSKKGRRQSYEQYF
J: TRBJ2-2; V: TRBV2; length: 14; CDR3: CASSDRGAYGELFF
J: TRBJ2-5; V: TRBV30; length: 13; CDR3: CAWRVEKQETQYF
J: TRBJ1-6; V: TRBV9; length: 14; CDR3: CASSAWTGGSPLHF
J: TRBJ2-3; V: TRBV7-2; length: 16; CDR3: CASSRLAGIFTDTQYF
J: TRBJ2-3; V: TRBV5-4; length: 13; CDR3: CASTADQRDTQYF
J: TRBJ2-3; V: TRBV18; length: 15; CDR3: CASSPFLAIGDTQYF
J: TRBJ2-4; V: TRBV21-1; length: 20; CDR3: CASCPLARAGVNIFKNIQYF
J: TRBJ2-7; V: TRBV7-8; length: 16; CDR3: CASSLTSVGAVYEQYF
J: TRBJ1-6; V: TRBV6-5; length: 14; CDR3: CASRGQGVNSPLHF
J: TRBJ1-2; V: TRBV18; length: 13; CDR3: CASSGGTGVGYTF
J: TRBJ2-3; V: TRBV7-8; length: 15; CDR3: CASSPGQVMADTQYF
J: TRBJ2-2; V: TRBV28; length: 16; CDR3: CASSSGVRLNTGELFF
J: TRBJ1-3; V: TRBV6-6; length: 15; CDR3: CASSEAGNSGNTIYF
J: TRBJ1-3; V: TRBV29-1; length: 15; CDR3: CSVAEQGWSGNTIYF
J: TRBJ1-3; V: TRBV5-6; length: 13; CDR3: CASSLPPGNTIYF
J: TRBJ2-2; V: TRBV5-1; length: 14; CDR3: CASSFPGLTGELFF
J: TRBJ2-2; V: TRBV5-4; length: 16; CDR3: CASSLWALSGAGELFF
J: TRBJ2-5; V: TRBV4-1; length: 13; CDR3: CASSQDRGETQYF
J: TRBJ1-2; V: TRBV2; length: 15; CDR3: CASSDPGLPNYGYTF
J: TRBJ2-7; V: TRBV18; length: 14; CDR3: CASSQTLGSPEQYF
J: TRBJ1-5; V: TRBV10-3; length: 13; CDR3: CAISESLGEPQHF
J: TRBJ2-2; V: TRBV27; length: 14; CDR3: CASSRGGITGELFF
J: TRBJ2-7; V: TRBV10-3; length: 13; CDR3: CAISGTSVNEQYF
J: TRBJ2-5; V: TRBV10-1; length: 14; CDR3: CASSAGTGSKTQYF
J: TRBJ2-2; V: TRBV5-1; length: 15; CDR3: CASSLDRTNTGELFF
J: TRBJ1-2; V: TRBV15; length: 13; CDR3: CATSRGQAVVYTF
J: TRBJ2-7; V: TRBV27; length: 15; CDR3: CASSLKDRSSYEQYF
J: TRBJ1-1; V: TRBV5-1; length: 13; CDR3: CASSVRENTEAFF
J: TRBJ1-2; V: TRBV7-9; length: 14; CDR3: CASVRDGTNYGYTF
J: TRBJ2-3; V: TRBV4-2; length: 14; CDR3: CASSQGDSTDTQYF
J: TRBJ1-2; V: TRBV21-1; length: 15; CDR3: CASHRRTPHDYGYTF
J: TRBJ1-5; V: TRBV7-9; length: 16; CDR3: CASSQVGGPYNQPQHF
J: TRBJ2-1; V: TRBV7-8; length: 19; CDR3: CASSLFLNLRTSGVNEQFF
J: TRBJ2-7; V: TRBV2; length: 15; CDR3: CASSEGQGQSYEQYF